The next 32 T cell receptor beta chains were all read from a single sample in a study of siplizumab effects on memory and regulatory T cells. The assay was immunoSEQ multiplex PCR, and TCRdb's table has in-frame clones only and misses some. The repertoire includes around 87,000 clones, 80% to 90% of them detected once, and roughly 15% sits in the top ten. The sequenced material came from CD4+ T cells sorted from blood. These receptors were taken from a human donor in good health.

For the CDR3, the DNA is TGTGCCAGCAGCGCTCTGACCGTAGCGGGAGTTCGTGAGCAGTACTTC. This translates into CASSALTVAGVREQYF. The chain is built from TRBV7-2 and TRBJ2-7; 9 bases line up with TRBD2. The CDR3 contains 16 residues. V lost 5 bases, J lost 7 bases, and 15 bases stayed unmatched. Germline lookup yields CDR1 SGHTA and CDR2 FQGNSA.

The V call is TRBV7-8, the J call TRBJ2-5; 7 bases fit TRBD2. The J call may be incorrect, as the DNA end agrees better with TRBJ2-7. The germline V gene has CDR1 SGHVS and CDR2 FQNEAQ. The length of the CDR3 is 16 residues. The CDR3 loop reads CASSQGRSTGGYEQYF. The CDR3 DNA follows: TGTGCCAGCAGCCAGGGCAGGAGTACGGGGGGCTACGAGCAGTACTTC.

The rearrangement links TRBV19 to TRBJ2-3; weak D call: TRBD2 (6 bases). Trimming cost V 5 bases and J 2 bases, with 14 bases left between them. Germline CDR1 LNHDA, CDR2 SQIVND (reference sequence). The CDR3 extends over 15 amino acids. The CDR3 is CASSPPGAITDTQYF. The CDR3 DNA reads TGTGCCAGTAGTCCACCGGGAGCCATCACAGATACGCAGTATTTT.

CDR3 nucleotides: TGTGCCAGTAGTTGGGGGCCCGGTACAGATACGCAGTATTTT. It codes for CASSWGPGTDTQYF. The J gene is TRBJ2-3, the V gene TRBV19; TRBD1 might be the D (6 bases). The CDR3 consists of 14 residues. Germline V gene data show CDR1 as LNHDA and CDR2 as SQIVND (reference sequence). The V end lost 5 bases, the J end lost 3 bases, and 12 bases lay between the germline ends.

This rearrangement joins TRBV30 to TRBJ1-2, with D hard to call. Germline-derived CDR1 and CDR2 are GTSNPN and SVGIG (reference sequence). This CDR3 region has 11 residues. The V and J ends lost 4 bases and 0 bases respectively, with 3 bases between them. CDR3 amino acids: CAWTSNYGYTF. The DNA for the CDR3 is TGTGCCTGGACCTCTAACTATGGCTACACCTTC.

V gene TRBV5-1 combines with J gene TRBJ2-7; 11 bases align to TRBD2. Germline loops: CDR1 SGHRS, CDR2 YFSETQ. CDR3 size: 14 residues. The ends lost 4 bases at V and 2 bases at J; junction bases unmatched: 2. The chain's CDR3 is CASSRSGRAYEQYF. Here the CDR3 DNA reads TGCGCCAGCAGCCGTAGCGGGAGGGCCTACGAGCAGTACTTC.

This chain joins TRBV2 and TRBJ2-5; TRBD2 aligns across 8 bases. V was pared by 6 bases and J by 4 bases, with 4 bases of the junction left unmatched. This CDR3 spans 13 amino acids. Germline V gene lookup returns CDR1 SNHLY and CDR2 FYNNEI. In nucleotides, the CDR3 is TGTGCCAGCAGATTCCTAGCGGGAGAGACCCAGTACTTC. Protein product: CASRFLAGETQYF. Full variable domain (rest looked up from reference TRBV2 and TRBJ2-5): EPEVTQTPSHQVTQMGQEVILRCVPISNHLYFYWYRQILGQKVEFLVSFYNNEISEKSEIFDDQFSVERPDGSNFTLKIRSTKLEDSAMYFCASRFLAGETQYFGPGTRLLVL.

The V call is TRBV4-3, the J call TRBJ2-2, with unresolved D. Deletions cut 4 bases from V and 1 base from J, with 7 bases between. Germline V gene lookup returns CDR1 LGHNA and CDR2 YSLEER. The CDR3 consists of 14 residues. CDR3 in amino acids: CASSRGQNTGELFF. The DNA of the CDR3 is TGCGCCAGCAGCCGCGGTCAGAACACCGGGGAGCTGTTTTTT.

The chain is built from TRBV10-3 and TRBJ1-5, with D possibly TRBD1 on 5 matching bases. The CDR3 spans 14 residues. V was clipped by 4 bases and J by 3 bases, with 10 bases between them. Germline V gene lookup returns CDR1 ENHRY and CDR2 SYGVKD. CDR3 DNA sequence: TGTGCCATCAGTGGCGGGGCAACCAATCAGCCCCAGCATTTT. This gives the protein CAISGGATNQPQHF.

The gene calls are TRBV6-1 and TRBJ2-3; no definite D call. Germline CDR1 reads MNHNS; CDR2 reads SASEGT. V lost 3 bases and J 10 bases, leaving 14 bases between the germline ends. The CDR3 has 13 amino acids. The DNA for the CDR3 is TGTGCCAGCAGTGACCTGGGCGGCCCGCCGCAGTATTTT. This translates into CASSDLGGPPQYF.

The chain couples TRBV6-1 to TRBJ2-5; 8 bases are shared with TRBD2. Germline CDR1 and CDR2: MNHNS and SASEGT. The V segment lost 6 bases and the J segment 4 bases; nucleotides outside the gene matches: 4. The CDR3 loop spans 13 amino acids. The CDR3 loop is CASSGTRAETQYF. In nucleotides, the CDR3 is TGTGCCAGCAGCGGGACTAGGGCAGAGACCCAGTACTTC.

CDR3 amino acids: CAWSKGQGAREQFF. The CDR3 bases are TGTGCCTGGAGTAAAGGACAGGGGGCAAGAGAGCAGTTCTTC. V and J are TRBV30 and TRBJ2-1; 11 bases match TRBD1. This CDR3 comprises 14 residues. The V and J ends lost 2 bases and 10 bases, in that order; junction bases with no gene match: 7. Germline CDR1 GTSNPN, CDR2 SVGIG (reference sequence). The whole variable domain, filled in from reference TRBV30 and TRBJ2-1, reads SQTIHQWPATLVQPVGSPLSLECTVEGTSNPNLYWYRQAAGRGLQLLFYSVGIGQISSEVPQNLSASRPQDRQFILSSKKLLLSDSGFYLCAWSKGQGAREQFFGPGTRLTVL.

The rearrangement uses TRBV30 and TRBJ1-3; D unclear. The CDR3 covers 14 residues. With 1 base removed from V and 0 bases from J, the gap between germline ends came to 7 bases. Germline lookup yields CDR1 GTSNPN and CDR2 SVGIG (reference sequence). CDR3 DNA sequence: TGTGCCTGGAGTGGGGGAAGCTCTGGAAACACCATATATTTT. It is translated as CAWSGGSSGNTIYF.

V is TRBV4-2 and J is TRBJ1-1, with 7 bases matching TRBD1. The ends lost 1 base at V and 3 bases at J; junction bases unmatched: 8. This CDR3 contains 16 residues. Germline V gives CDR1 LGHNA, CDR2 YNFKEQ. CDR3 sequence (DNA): TGTGCCAGCAGCCAAGCGACGACAGGGCCTGACACTGAAGCTTTCTTT. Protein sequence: CASSQATTGPDTEAFF.

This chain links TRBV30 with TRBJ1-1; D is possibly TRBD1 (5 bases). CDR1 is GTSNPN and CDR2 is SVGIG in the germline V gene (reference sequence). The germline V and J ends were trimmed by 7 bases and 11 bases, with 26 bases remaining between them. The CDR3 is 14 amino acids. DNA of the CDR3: TGTGCCTCCAGAGAACCGGGACGGGGTGAGGGTGCTTTCTTT. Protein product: CASREPGRGEGAFF. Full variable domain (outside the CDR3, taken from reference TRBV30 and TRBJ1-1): SQTIHQWPATLVQPVGSPLSLECTVEGTSNPNLYWYRQAAGRGLQLLFYSVGIGQISSEVPQNLSASRPQDRQFILSSKKLLLSDSGFYLCASREPGRGEGAFFGQGTRLTVV.

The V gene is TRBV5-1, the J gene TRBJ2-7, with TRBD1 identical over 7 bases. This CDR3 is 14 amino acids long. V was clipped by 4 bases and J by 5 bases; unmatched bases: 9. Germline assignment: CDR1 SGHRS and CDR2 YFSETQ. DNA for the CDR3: TGCGCCAGCAGCCCCCCGTACAGGGGCCACGAGCAGTACTTC. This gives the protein CASSPPYRGHEQYF.

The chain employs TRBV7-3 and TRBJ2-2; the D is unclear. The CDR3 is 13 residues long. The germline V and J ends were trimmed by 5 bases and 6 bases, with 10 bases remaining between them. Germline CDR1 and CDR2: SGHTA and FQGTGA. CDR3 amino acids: CASSTTMAGELFF. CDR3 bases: TGTGCCAGCAGCACCACTATGGCCGGGGAGCTGTTTTTT.

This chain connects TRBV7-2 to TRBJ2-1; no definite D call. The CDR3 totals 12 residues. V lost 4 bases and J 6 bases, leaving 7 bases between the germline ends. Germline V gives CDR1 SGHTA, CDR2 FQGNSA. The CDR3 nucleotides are TGTGCCAGCAGCTCCAGTTCCAATGAGCAGTTCTTC. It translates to CASSSSSNEQFF.

CDR3 DNA: TGTGCCAGCAGTGACATCACAGGGGTTGGCTACACCTTC. This codes for CASSDITGVGYTF. The rearrangement links TRBV6-1 to TRBJ1-2; 7 nucleotides line up with TRBD1. CDR1 MNHNS and CDR2 SASEGT come from the germline V gene. This CDR3 contains 13 residues. V dropped 3 bases and J dropped 7; count of bases not matched to a gene: 5.

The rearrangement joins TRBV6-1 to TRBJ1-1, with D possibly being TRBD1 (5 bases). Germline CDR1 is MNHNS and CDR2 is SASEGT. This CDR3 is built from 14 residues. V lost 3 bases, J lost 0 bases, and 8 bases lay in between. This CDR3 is CASSDGTLNTEAFF. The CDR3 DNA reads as TGTGCCAGCAGTGATGGGACGTTGAACACTGAAGCTTTCTTT.

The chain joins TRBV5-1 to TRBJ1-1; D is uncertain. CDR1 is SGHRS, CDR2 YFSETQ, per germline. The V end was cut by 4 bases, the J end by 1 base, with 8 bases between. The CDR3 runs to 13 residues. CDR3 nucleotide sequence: TGCGCCAGCAGCCTCCGAGGGAACACTGAAGCTTTCTTT. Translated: CASSLRGNTEAFF.

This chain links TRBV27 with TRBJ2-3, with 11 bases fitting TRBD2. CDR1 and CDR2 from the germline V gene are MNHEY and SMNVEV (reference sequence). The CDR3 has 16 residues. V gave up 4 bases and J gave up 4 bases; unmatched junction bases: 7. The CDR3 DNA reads TGTGCCAGCAGTTCCCCTCTAGCGGGAGGTTCAGATACGCAGTATTTT. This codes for CASSSPLAGGSDTQYF.

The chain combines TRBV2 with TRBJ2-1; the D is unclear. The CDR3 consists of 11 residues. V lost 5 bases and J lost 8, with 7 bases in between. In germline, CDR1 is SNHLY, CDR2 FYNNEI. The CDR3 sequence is CASSPFDEQFF. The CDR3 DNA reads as TGTGCCAGCAGTCCTTTCGATGAGCAGTTCTTC.

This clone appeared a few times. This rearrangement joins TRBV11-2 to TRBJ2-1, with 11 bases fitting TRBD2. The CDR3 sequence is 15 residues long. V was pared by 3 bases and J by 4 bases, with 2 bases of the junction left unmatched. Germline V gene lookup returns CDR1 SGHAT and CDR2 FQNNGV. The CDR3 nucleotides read TGTGCCAGCAGCTTCGGGACTAGCGGTTACAATGAGCAGTTCTTC. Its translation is CASSFGTSGYNEQFF.

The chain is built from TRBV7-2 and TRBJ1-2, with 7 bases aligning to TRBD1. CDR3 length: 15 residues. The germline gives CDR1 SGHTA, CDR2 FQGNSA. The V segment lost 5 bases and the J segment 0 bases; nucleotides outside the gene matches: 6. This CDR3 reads CASSPRQGPNYGYTF. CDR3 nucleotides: TGTGCCAGCAGCCCCCGACAGGGACCTAACTATGGCTACACCTTC.

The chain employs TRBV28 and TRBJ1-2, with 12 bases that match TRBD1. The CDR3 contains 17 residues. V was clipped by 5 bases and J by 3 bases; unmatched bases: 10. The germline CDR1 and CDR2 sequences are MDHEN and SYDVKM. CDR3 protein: CASSTIGGTGGDYGYTF. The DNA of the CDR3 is TGTGCCAGCAGTACCATAGGTGGGACAGGGGGCGACTATGGCTACACCTTC.

For the CDR3, the DNA is TGTGCCAGCAGCGTCCTGGACAGTCCGGTAGGGAACGAGCAGTACTTC. Amino acid sequence: CASSVLDSPVGNEQYF. The genes are TRBV9 and TRBJ2-7; tentatively, D is TRBD1 (6 bases). The germline gives CDR1 SGDLS, CDR2 YYNGEE. The germline V and J ends were trimmed by 2 bases and 5 bases, with 20 bases remaining between them. The CDR3 spans 16 residues.

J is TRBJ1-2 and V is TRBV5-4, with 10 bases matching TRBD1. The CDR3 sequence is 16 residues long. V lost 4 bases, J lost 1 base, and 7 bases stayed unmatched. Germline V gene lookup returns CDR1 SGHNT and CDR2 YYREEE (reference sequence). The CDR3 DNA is TGTGCCAGCAGCCCGGCTGGGACAGGGGTTAACTATGGCTACACCTTC. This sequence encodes CASSPAGTGVNYGYTF.

The CDR3 nucleotides are TGTGCCAGCAGCGTAGACCCCCAAGGGCGCGGGGGCTACACCTTC. The encoded protein is CASSVDPQGRGGYTF. The V gene is TRBV9, the J gene TRBJ1-2; D unresolved. Trimming removed 0 bases at V and 8 bases at J, with 17 bases between. Per the germline V gene, CDR1 is SGDLS and CDR2 is YYNGEE. This CDR3 has 15 residues.

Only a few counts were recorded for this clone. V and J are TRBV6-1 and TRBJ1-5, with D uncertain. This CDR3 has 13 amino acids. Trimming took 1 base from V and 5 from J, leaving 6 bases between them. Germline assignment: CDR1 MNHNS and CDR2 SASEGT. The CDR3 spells CASSEGVHQPQHF. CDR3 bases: TGTGCCAGCAGTGAAGGGGTCCATCAGCCCCAGCATTTT.

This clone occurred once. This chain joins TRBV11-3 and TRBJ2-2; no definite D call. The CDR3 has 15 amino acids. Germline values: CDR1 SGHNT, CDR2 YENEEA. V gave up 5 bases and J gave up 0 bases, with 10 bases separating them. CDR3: CASSKRVANTGELFF. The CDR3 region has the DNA TGTGCCAGCAGCAAGCGTGTCGCGAACACCGGGGAGCTGTTTTTT.

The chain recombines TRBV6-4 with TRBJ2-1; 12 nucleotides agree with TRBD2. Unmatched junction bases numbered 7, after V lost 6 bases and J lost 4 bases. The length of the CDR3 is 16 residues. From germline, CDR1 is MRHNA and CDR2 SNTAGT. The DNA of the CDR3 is TGTGCCAGCAGCCAAACCGGACTAGCGGGGTACAATGAGCAGTTCTTC. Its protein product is CASSQTGLAGYNEQFF.